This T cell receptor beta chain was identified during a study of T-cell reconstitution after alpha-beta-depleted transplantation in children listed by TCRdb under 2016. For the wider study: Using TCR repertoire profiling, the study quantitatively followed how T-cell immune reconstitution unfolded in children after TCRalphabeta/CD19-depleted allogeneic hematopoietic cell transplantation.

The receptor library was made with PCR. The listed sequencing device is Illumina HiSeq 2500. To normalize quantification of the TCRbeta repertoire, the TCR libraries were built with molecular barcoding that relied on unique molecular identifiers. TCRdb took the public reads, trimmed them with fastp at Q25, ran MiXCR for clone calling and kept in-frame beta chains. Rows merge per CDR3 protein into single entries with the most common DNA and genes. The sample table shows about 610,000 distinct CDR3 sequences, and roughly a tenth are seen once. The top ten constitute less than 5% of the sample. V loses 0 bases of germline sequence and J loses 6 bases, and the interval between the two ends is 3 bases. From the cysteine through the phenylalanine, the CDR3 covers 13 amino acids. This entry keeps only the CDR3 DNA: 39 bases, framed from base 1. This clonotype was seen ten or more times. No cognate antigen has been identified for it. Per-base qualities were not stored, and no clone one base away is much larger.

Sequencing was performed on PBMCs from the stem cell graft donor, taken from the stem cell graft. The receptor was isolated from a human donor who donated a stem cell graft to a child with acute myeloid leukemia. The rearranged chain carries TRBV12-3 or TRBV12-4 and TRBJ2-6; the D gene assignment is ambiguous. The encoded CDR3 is CASSLAKANVLTF. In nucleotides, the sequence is TGTGCCAGCAGTTTAGCTAAGGCCAACGTCCTGACTTTC.